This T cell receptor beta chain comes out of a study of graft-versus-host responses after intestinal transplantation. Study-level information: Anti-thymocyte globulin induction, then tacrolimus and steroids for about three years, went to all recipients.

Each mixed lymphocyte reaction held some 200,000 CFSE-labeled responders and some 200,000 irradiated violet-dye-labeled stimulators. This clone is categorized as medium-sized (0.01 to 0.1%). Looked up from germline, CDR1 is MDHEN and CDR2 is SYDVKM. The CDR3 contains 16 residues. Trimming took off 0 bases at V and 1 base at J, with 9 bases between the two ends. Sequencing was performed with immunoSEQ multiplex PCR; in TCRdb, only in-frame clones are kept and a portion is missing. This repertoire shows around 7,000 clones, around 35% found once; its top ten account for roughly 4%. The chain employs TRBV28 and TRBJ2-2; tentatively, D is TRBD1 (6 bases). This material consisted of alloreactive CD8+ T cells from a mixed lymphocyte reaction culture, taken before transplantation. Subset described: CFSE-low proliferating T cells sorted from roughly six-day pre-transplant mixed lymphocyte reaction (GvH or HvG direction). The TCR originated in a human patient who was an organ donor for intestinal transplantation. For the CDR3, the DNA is TGTGCCAGCAGTTTATGGGGACAACTGAACACCGGGGAGCTGTTTTTT. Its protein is CASSLWGQLNTGELFF.